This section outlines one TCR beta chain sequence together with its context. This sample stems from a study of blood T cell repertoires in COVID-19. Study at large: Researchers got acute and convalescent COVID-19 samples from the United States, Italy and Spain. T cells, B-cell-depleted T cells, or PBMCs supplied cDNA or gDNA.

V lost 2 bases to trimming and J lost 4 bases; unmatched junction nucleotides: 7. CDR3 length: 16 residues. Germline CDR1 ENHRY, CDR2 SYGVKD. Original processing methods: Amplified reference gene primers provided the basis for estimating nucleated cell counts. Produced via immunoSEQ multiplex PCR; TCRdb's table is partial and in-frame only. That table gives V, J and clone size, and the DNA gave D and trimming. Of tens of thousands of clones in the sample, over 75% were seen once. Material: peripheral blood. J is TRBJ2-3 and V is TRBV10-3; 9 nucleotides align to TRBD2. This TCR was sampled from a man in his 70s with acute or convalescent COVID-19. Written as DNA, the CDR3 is TGTGCCATCAGTGAGAAGGCGGGAGGGCCGGCAGATACGCAGTATTTT. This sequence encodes CAISEKAGGPADTQYF.